A single T cell receptor (beta chain) is shown here with its context. The CDR3 has 16 amino acids. V trimming: 3 bases; J trimming: 0 bases; junction bases outside the gene matches: 8. The germline V gene has CDR1 KGHSH and CDR2 LQKENI. This record belongs to a study of T-cell reconstitution after alpha-beta-depleted transplantation in children. For TCRbeta, the library was prepared with unique molecular identifiers. TCRdb itself ran the PCR reads through MiXCR, one entry per CDR3 protein. Here the sample spans roughly 200,000 distinct CDR3 sequences, about 9.2% being singletons. This sequence was found in a human donor who donated a stem cell graft to a child with acute lymphoblastic leukemia. The sample here was PBMCs from the stem cell graft donor, taken from the stem cell graft. V gene TRBV18 combines with J gene TRBJ2-7; 7 bases line up with TRBD1. The CDR3 region has the DNA TGTGCCAGCTCACCGGGACAGCCAACCGCCTCCTACGAGCAGTACTTC. This gives the protein CASSPGQPTASYEQYF.